The 5 T cell receptor beta chains in this list originate from one sample, sequenced in a study of early T cells in non-severe SARS-CoV-2 infection. In TCRdb, the 5' RACE reads were re-called with MiXCR into one record per CDR3 protein. This table holds some 30,000 distinct CDR3 sequences, 9% found once. The sequencing input was whole blood. These receptors were collected from an adult who was a healthcare worker with PCR-confirmed SARS-CoV-2 infection or an uninfected control (not recorded which).

This clonotype was recorded at least ten times. The CDR3 region is CASSVDEGVQYGYTF. The CDR3, as DNA: TGTGCCAGCAGCGTCGACGAGGGAGTCCAATATGGCTACACCTTC. The chain is built from TRBV9 and TRBJ1-2; D not resolved. Germline CDR1 and CDR2: SGDLS and YYNGEE. The V end lost 2 bases, the J end lost 5 bases, and 16 bases lay between the germline ends. This CDR3 spans 15 amino acids.

Turning to this clonotype: A read error may be the cause here, since a much bigger clone is one base away. The chain carries TRBV7-2 and TRBJ1-6; 9 nucleotides line up with TRBD1. Germline V CDR1 and CDR2: SGHTA, FQGNSA. The CDR3 runs 14 residues. J gave up 9 bases and V 5 bases, and 5 bases lay outside the gene matches. The CDR3 nucleotides are TGTGCCAGCAGCCGGGACAGGGTAATTTCACCCCTCCACTTT. Translation gives CASSRDRVISPLHF.

This clonotype showed up just a few times. The chain recombines TRBV29-1 with TRBJ1-2; 7 bases match TRBD1. V dropped 7 bases and J dropped 1; count of bases not matched to a gene: 6. The CDR3 is 13 amino acids. Germline CDR1 is SQVTM and CDR2 is ANQGSEA. DNA for the CDR3: TGCAGCGGCCGGGACAGAGATAACTATGGCTACACCTTC. Its translation: CSGRDRDNYGYTF. The entire variable domain, with the rest obtained from reference TRBV29-1 and TRBJ1-2, is as follows: SAVISQKPSRDICQRGTSLTIQCQVDSQVTMMFWYRQQPGQSLTLIATANQGSEATYESGFVIDKFPISRPNLTFSTLTVSNMSPEDSSIYLCSGRDRDNYGYTFGSGTRLTVV.

Many counts were recorded for this clonotype. The V and J genes are TRBV7-2 and TRBJ2-3, with no clear D. This CDR3 is 13 amino acids long. V was clipped by 5 bases and J by 2 bases, with 8 bases between them. Germline-derived CDR1 and CDR2 are SGHTA and FQGNSA. CDR3 residues: CASSPRNTDTQYF. CDR3 nucleotides: TGTGCCAGCAGCCCCAGAAACACAGATACGCAGTATTTT.

This chain links TRBV24-1 with TRBJ2-5; D perhaps matches TRBD1 (5 bases). The CDR3 runs to 12 residues. The V gene's germline CDR1 is KGHDR and CDR2 SFDVKD. The V end was cut by 6 bases, the J end by 5 bases, with 9 bases between. The DNA for the CDR3 is TGTGCCACCAGTCACAGGTTGGAGACCCAGTACTTC. Its translation: CATSHRLETQYF.